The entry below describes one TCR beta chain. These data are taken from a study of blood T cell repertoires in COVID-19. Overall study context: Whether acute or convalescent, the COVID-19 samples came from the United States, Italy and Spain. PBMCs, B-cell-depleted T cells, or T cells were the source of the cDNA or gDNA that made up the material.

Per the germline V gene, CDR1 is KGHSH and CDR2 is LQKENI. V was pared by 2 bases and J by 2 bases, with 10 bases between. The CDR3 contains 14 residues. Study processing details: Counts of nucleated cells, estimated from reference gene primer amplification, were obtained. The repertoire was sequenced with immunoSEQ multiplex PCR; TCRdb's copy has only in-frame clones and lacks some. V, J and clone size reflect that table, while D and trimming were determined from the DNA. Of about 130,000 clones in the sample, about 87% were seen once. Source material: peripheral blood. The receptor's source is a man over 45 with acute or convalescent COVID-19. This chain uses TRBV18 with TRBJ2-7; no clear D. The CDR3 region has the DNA TGTGCCAGCTCACCAGTAGCTAACCCCTACGAGCAGTACTTC. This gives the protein CASSPVANPYEQYF.